The sample holds one count of the clone carrying this T cell receptor beta chain. Some clones are missing from TCRdb's copy, which holds only in-frame ones; the method was immunoSEQ multiplex PCR. The table lists about 120,000 clones, approximately 90% of them singletons. The germline V gene has CDR1 MDHEN and CDR2 SYDVKM. This CDR3 has 18 amino acids. Unmatched junction bases numbered 17, after V lost 4 bases and J lost 6 bases. The data originate from a study of cytomegalovirus exposure and HLA in healthy donors. This TCR was sampled from a woman aged 18-29 years in good health and CMV-seropositive. The chain employs TRBV28 and TRBJ2-2; 7 nucleotides agree with TRBD2. Source material: PBMCs. CDR3 sequence (DNA): TGTGCCAGCAGTTCGCCTCCTAAATTGGGGGGGTCGGCCGGGGAGCTGTTTTTT. Amino acids: CASSSPPKLGGSAGELFF.